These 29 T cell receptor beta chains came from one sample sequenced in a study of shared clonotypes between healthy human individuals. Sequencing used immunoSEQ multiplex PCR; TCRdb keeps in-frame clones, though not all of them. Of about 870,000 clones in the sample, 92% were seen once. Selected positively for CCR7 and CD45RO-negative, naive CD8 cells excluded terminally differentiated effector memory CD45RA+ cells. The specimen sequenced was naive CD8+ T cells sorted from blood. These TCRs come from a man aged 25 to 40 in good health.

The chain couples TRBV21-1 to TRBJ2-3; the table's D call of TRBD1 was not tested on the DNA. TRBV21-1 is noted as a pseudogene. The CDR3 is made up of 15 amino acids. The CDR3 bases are TGTGCCAGCAGACCGACAGGGAAGGATTACAATACGCAGTATTTT. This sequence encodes CASRPTGKDYNTQYF.

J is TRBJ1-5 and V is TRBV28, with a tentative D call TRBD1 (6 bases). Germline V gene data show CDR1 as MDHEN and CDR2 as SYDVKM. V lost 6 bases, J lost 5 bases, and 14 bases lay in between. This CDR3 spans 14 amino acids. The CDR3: CASSQAQGYQPQHF. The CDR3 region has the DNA TGTGCCAGCAGCCAAGCACAGGGATATCAGCCCCAGCATTTT.

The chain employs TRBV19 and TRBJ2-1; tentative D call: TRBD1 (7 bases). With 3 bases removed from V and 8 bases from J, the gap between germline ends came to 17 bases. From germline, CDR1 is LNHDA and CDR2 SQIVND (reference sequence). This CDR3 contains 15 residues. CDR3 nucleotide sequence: TGTGCCAGTAGTATTGGCCAGGGGGGTTTATATGAGCAGTTCTTC. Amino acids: CASSIGQGGLYEQFF.

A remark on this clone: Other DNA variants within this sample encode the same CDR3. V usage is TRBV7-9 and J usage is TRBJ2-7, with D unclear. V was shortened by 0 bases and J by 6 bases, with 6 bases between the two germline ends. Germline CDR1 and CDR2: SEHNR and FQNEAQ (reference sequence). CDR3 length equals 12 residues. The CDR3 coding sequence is TGTGCCAGCAGCTTAGCGGGAAGCGAGCAGTACTTC. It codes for CASSLAGSEQYF.

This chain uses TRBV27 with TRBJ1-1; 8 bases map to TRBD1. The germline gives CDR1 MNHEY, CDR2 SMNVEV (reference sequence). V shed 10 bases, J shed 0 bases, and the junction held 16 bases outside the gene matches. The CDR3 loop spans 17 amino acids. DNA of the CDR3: TGTGCCACCCACCCGGACAGGGTTCTAGTTGTGAACACTGAAGCTTTCTTT. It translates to CATHPDRVLVVNTEAFF.

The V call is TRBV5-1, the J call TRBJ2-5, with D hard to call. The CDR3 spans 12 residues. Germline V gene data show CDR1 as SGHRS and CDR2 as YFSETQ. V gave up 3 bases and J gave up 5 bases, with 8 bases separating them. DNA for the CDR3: TGCGCCAGCAGCTCTACCGGGGAGACCCAGTACTTC. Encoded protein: CASSSTGETQYF.

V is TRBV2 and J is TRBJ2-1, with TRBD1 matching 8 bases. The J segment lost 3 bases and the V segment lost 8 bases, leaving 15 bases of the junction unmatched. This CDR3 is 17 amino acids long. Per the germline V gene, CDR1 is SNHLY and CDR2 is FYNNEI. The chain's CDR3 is CASYNRPGQGGYNEQFF. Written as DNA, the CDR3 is TGTGCCAGCTATAACCGGCCTGGACAGGGTGGCTACAATGAGCAGTTCTTC.

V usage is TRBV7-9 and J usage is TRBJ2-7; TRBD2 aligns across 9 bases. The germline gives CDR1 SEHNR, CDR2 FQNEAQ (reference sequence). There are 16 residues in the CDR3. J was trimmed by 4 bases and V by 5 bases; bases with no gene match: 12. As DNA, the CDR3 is TGTGCCAGCAGCAAGATAGCGGGAGTTAATTCTTACGAGCAGTACTTC. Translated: CASSKIAGVNSYEQYF.

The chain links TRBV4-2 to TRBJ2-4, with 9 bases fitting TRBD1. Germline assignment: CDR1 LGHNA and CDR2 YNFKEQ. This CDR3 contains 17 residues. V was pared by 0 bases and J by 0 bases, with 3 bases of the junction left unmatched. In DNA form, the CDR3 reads TGTGCCAGCAGCCAAGAGGGGGACAGGGTAGCCAAAAACATTCAGTACTTC. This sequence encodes CASSQEGDRVAKNIQYF.

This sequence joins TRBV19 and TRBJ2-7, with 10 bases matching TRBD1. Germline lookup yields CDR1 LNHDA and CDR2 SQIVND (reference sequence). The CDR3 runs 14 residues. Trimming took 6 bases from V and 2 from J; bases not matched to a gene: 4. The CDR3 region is CASSAGQGTYEQYF. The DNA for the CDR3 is TGTGCCAGTAGCGCGGGACAGGGGACCTACGAGCAGTACTTC.

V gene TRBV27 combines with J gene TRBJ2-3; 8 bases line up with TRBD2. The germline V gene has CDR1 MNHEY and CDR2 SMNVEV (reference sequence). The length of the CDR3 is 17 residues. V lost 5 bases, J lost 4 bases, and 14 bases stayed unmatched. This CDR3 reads CASSPLRSGTGADTQYF. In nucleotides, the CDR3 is TGTGCCAGCAGTCCACTACGTAGCGGGACCGGGGCAGATACGCAGTATTTT.

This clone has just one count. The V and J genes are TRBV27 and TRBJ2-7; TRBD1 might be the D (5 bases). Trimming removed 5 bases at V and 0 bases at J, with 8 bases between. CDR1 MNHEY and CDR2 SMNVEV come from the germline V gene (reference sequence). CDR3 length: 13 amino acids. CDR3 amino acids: CASSIRASYEQYF. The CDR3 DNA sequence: TGTGCCAGCAGTATCAGGGCCTCCTACGAGCAGTACTTC.

The CDR3 DNA reads TGTGCCAGCAGCTTTGACAGGGGAGAAACTGAAGCTTTCTTT. Encoded protein: CASSFDRGETEAFF. The rearrangement links TRBV7-9 to TRBJ1-1; 8 bases match TRBD1. The V and J ends lost 3 bases and 5 bases, in that order; junction bases with no gene match: 5. The CDR3 is 14 residues long. Germline loops: CDR1 SEHNR, CDR2 FQNEAQ (reference sequence).

For the CDR3, the DNA is TGTGCCAGCAGTCCCCGGGACAGTAGGGGCTACACCTTC. Translating gives CASSPRDSRGYTF. The rearrangement uses TRBV28 and TRBJ1-2, with 7 nucleotides matching TRBD1. The CDR3 is 13 residues long. Trimming removed 5 bases from V and 8 bases from J; junction bases left unmatched: 8. Germline CDR1 reads MDHEN; CDR2 reads SYDVKM.

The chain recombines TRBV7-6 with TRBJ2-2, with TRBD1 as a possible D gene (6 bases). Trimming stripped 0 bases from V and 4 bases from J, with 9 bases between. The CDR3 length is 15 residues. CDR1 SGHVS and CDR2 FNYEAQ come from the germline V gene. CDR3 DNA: TGTGCCAGCAGCTTAGCGCCCAGGGGCACCGGGGAGCTGTTTTTT. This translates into CASSLAPRGTGELFF.

The CDR3 nucleotides read TGTGCCAGCAGTTTAAGCGGGAGCGGGTGGAATGAGCAGTTCTTC. This gives the protein CASSLSGSGWNEQFF. The gene calls are TRBV6-6 and TRBJ2-1; 8 nucleotides match TRBD2. Germline lookup yields CDR1 MNHNY and CDR2 SVGAGI (reference sequence). The CDR3 loop spans 15 amino acids. V dropped 4 bases and J dropped 7; count of bases not matched to a gene: 9.

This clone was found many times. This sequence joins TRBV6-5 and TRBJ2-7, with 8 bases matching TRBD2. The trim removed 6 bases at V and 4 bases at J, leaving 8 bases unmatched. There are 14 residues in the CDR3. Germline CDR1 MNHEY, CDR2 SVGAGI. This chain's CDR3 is CASRKRELWYEQYF. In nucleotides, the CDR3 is TGTGCCAGCAGGAAGCGGGAGTTGTGGTACGAGCAGTACTTC.

The CDR3: CASSGGLGLYEQYF. In DNA form, the CDR3 reads TGTGCCAGTAGTGGAGGACTAGGGCTTTACGAGCAGTACTTC. J is TRBJ2-7 and V is TRBV19; 7 bases are a match to TRBD2. Germline V gives CDR1 LNHDA, CDR2 SQIVND (reference sequence). The J segment lost 4 bases and the V segment lost 5 bases, leaving 8 bases of the junction unmatched. This CDR3 region has 14 residues.

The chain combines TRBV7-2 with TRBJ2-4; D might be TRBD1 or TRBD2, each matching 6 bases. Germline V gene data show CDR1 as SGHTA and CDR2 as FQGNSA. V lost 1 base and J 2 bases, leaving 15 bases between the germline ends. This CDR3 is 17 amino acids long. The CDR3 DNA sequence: TGTGCCAGCAGCTTAGTGTCGGGGGCGCTTACCAAAAACATTCAGTACTTC. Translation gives CASSLVSGALTKNIQYF.

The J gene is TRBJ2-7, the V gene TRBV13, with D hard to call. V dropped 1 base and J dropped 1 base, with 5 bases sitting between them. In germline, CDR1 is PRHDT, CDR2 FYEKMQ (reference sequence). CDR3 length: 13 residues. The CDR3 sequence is CASSLAASYEQYF. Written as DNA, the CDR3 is TGTGCCAGCAGCTTAGCGGCGTCCTACGAGCAGTACTTC.

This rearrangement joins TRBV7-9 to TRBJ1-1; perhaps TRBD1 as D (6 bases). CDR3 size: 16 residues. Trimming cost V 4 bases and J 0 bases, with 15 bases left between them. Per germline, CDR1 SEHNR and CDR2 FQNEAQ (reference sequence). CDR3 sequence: CASSSRQESMNTEAFF. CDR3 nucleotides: TGTGCCAGCAGCTCCCGACAGGAATCCATGAACACTGAAGCTTTCTTT.

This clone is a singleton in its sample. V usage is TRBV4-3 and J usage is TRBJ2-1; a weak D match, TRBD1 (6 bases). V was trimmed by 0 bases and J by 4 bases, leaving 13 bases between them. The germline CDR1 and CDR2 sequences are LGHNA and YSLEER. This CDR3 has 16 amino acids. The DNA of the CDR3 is TGCGCCAGCAGCCAAGACAGGGGCGCAGGTTACAATGAGCAGTTCTTC. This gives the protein CASSQDRGAGYNEQFF.

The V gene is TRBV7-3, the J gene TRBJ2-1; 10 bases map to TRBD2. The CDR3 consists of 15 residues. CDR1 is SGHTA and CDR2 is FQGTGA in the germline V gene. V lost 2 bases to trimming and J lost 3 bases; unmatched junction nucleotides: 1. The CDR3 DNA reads TGTGCCAGCAGCTTAGGACTAGCGGTCTACAATGAGCAGTTCTTC. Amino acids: CASSLGLAVYNEQFF.

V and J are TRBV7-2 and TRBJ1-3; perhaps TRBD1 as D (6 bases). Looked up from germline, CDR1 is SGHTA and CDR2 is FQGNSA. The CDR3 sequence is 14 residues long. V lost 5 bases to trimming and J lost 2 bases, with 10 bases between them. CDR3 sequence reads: CASSPPGAGNTIYF. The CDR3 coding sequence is TGTGCCAGCAGCCCGCCAGGGGCTGGAAACACCATATATTTT.

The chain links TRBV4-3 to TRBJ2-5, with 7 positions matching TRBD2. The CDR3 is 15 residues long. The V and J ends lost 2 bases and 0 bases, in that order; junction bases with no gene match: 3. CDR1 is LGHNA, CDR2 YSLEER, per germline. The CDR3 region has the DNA TGCGCCAGCAGCCAAAGTAGCGGGCACCAAGAGACCCAGTACTTC. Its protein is CASSQSSGHQETQYF.

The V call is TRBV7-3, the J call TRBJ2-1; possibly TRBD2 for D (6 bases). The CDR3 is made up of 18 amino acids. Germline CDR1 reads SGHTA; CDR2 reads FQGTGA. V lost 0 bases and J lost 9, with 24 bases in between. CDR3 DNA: TGTGCCAGCAGCTTAACCCACCCTAGAGCCGGAGGGCCGGGTGAGCAGTTCTTC. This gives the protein CASSLTHPRAGGPGEQFF.

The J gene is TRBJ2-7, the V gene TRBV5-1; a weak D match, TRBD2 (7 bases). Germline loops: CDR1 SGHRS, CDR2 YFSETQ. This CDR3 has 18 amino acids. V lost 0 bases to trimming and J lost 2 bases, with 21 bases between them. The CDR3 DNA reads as TGCGCCAGCAGCTTGGTAGCGAGGGACATAGCGGGTACCTACGAGCAGTACTTC. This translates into CASSLVARDIAGTYEQYF.

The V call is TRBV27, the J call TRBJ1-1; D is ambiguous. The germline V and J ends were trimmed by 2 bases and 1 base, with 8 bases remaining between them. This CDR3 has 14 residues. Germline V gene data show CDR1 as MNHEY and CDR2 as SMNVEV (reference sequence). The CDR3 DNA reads TGTGCCAGCAGTTTAGTTCCCTCGAACACTGAAGCTTTCTTT. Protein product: CASSLVPSNTEAFF.

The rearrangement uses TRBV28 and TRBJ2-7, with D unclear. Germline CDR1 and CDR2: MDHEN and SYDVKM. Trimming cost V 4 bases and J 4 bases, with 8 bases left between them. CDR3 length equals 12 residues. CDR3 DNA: TGTGCCAGCAGTTCCCCTGAGTACGAGCAGTACTTC. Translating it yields CASSSPEYEQYF.